What follows are 2 T cell receptor beta chains derived from one specimen sequenced in a study of shared clonotypes between healthy human individuals. Repertoires were generated with immunoSEQ multiplex PCR, while TCRdb's copy carries only in-frame clones and drops some. The data contain more than 2 million clones, approximately 94% of them singletons. Naive CD8 cells lacked CD45RO and underwent positive selection for CCR7, leaving out terminally differentiated effector memory CD45RA+ cells. What was sequenced was naive CD8+ T cells sorted from blood. Receptors were obtained from a man between 18 and 29 years old in good health.

This chain joins TRBV7-8 and TRBJ2-1, with D unresolved. The germline V gene has CDR1 SGHVS and CDR2 FQNEAQ. CDR3 length equals 15 residues. The V and J ends lost 1 base and 5 bases respectively, with 12 bases between them. Here the CDR3 DNA reads TGTGCCAGCAGCTTAGTGACTCTAGTCGACAATGAGCAGTTCTTC. Protein sequence: CASSLVTLVDNEQFF. The full variable domain, in which reference TRBV7-8 and TRBJ2-1 provide the parts outside the CDR3, is GAGVSQSPRYKVAKRGQDVALRCDPISGHVSLFWYQQALGQGPEFLTYFQNEAQLDKSGLPSDRFFAERPEGSVSTLKIQRTQQEDSAVYLCASSLVTLVDNEQFFGPGTRLTVL.

The CDR3 nucleotides read TGTGCCAGTAGTACCCGACAGGCTATAACTGAAAAACTGTTTTTT. This sequence encodes CASSTRQAITEKLFF. The V gene is TRBV19, the J gene TRBJ1-4, with a weak D call TRBD1 (6 bases). The V and J ends lost 4 bases and 7 bases respectively, with 16 bases between them. From germline, CDR1 is LNHDA and CDR2 SQIVND (reference sequence). The CDR3 runs to 15 residues.